This T cell receptor beta chain was observed in a study of identical twins. The table lists this clonotype with a few counts. Its specificity is not known. Germline V lookup: CDR1 SEHNR, CDR2 FQNEAQ (reference sequence). The ends were cut back, 6 bases at V and 0 bases at J, with 15 bases in the middle. CDR3 size: 16 residues. cDNA molecules carried unique molecular identifiers, and template switching added a universal primer site. MiXCR, applied by TCRdb to the 5' RACE reads, yields one record per CDR3 protein. The table includes 250,000 or so distinct CDR3 sequences, roughly 7.5% detected once. General study points: Cross-sectional statistical analysis, not tracking of the same donors, underpinned the conclusions. Sharing of beta out-of-frame sequences by twins showed a weaker excess.

The sample was also reused in another study, on yellow fever vaccine responses in identical twins. That work adds: Twin vaccine T cell responses reportedly seemed partly convergent, partly personalized.

The chain carries TRBV7-9 and TRBJ1-3; D might be TRBD1 (6 bases). The source of this sequence is a woman aged 18-30 years in good health. Sequenced sample: CD8+ T cells sorted from blood. The chain's CDR3 is CASRPETGGSGNTIYF. For the CDR3, the DNA is TGTGCCAGCAGGCCAGAGACAGGTGGCTCTGGAAACACCATATATTTT.